These 8 T cell receptor beta chains were all obtained from the same sample, sequenced in a study of T cells expressing NK-cell markers. TCRdb re-called the 5' RACE reads; one entry per CDR3 protein, DNA not given. This sample's table reports more than 90,000 distinct CDR3 sequences. Specimen: blood T cells: a sorted CD56 or NKG2C T cell subset, CD4+ or CD8+ T cells, or bulk PBMC T cells (not recorded which). Every receptor here comes from a woman between 18 and 75 years old in good health.

The chain is built from TRBV20-1 and TRBJ2-1. This CDR3 is 14 amino acids long. Germline V CDR1 and CDR2: DFQATT, SNEGSKA (reference sequence). Here the CDR3 reads CSAPDQSEYNEQFF.

The chain couples TRBV20-1 to TRBJ2-3; checking the TCRdb D call of TRBD1 is not possible without DNA. Germline V gene data show CDR1 as DFQATT and CDR2 as SNEGSKA (reference sequence). The CDR3 runs to 16 residues. CDR3 sequence: CSAREKGAVLLDTQYF.

The chain employs TRBV7-6 and TRBJ1-2; without DNA, the TCRdb call of TRBD1 cannot be checked. Germline-derived CDR1 and CDR2 are SGHVS and FNYEAQ. This CDR3 is built from 15 residues. CDR3 in amino acids: CASSPSRDRNYGYTF.

This sequence joins TRBV27 and TRBJ1-1. In germline, CDR1 is MNHEY, CDR2 SMNVEV (reference sequence). This CDR3 has 14 amino acids. The CDR3 sequence is CASRGLSENTEAFF.

The genes are TRBV4-1 and TRBJ1-4; TCRdb's D call, TRBD1, is unchecked because there is no DNA. The CDR3 is 18 amino acids. Germline V gene sequence: CDR1 MGHRA, CDR2 YSYEKL. The CDR3 loop reads CASSPYGAGGPTNEKLFF.

The chain combines TRBV4-3 with TRBJ2-1. Per the germline V gene, CDR1 is LGHNA and CDR2 is YSLEER. The CDR3 spans 13 residues. The chain's CDR3 is CASSQEDLPEQFF.

The chain joins TRBV7-2 to TRBJ2-3; TCRdb designates TRBD2, a call that cannot be tested without DNA. Germline assignment: CDR1 SGHTA and CDR2 FQGNSA. The CDR3 runs 16 residues. The CDR3 is CASYPEGGLYTDTQYF.

This rearrangement joins TRBV12-3 or TRBV12-4 to TRBJ2-7. The CDR3 runs to 12 residues. CDR3 in amino acids: CASSTDTFGQYF.